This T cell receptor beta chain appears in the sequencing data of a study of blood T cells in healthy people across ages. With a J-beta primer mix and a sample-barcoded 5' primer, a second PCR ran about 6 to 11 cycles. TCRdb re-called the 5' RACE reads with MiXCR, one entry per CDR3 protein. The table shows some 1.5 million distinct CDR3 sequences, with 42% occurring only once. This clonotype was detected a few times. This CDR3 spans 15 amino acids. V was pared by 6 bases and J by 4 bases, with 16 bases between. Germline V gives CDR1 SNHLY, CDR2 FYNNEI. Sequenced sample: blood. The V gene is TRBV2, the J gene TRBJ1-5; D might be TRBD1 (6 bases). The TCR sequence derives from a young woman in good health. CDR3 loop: CASRGEAGDNQPQHF. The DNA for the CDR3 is TGTGCCAGCAGGGGGGAGGCAGGGGATAATCAGCCCCAGCATTTT. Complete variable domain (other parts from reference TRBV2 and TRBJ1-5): EPEVTQTPSHQVTQMGQEVILRCVPISNHLYFYWYRQILGQKVEFLVSFYNNEISEKSEIFDDQFSVERPDGSNFTLKIRSTKLEDSAMYFCASRGEAGDNQPQHFGDGTRLSIL.